The 24 T cell receptor beta chains below were found in one sample sequenced in a study of cytomegalovirus exposure and HLA in healthy donors. The PCR ran on 60 Vbeta and 13 Jbeta primers. Method: immunoSEQ multiplex PCR; TCRdb's copy keeps in-frame clones and lacks some. Of approximately 79,000 clones listed, about 79% are singletons. The source material was PBMCs. These receptors all come from a male donor in good health and CMV-seropositive.

The rearrangement joins TRBV6-4 to TRBJ1-1; perhaps TRBD1 as D (5 bases). The germline V and J ends were trimmed by 7 bases and 1 base, with 13 bases remaining between them. Germline-derived CDR1 and CDR2 are MRHNA and SNTAGT. The CDR3 has 14 amino acids. The CDR3 nucleotides are TGTGCCAGCACCGCGGGGCAGGAGAACACTGAAGCTTTCTTT. Protein product: CASTAGQENTEAFF.

The chain recombines TRBV4-2 with TRBJ2-5, with D perhaps matching TRBD2 (6 bases). The CDR3 extends over 14 amino acids. V was trimmed by 1 base and J by 3 bases, leaving 9 bases between them. Looked up from germline, CDR1 is LGHNA and CDR2 is YNFKEQ. CDR3 sequence (DNA): TGTGCCAGCAGCCAAGGGACTATGGAAGAGACCCAGTACTTC. Amino acids: CASSQGTMEETQYF.

J is TRBJ2-5 and V is TRBV28, with D unclear. Germline CDR1 reads MDHEN; CDR2 reads SYDVKM. The CDR3 has 12 amino acids. V lost 5 bases to trimming and J lost 5 bases, with 9 bases between them. CDR3 in DNA: TGTGCCAGCAGTCCCTCCCCTGAGACCCAGTACTTC. Residues: CASSPSPETQYF.

The chain joins TRBV6-6 to TRBJ2-3, with 11 bases that match TRBD2. After removal of 6 bases from V and 3 bases from J, the junction contained 5 bases not matched to a gene. CDR3 length equals 15 residues. The germline V gene encodes CDR1 MNHNY and CDR2 SVGAGI (reference sequence). The CDR3 reads CASRVAGGVTDTQYF. In DNA, the CDR3 is TGTGCCAGCAGAGTAGCGGGGGGGGTTACAGATACGCAGTATTTT.

The chain couples TRBV14 to TRBJ2-1, with TRBD2 matching 7 bases. Germline V CDR1 and CDR2: SGHDN, FVKESK. The J segment lost 3 bases and the V segment lost 1 base, leaving 9 bases of the junction unmatched. This CDR3 has 17 amino acids. The CDR3: CASSQVLAGAHYNEQFF. The CDR3 nucleotides are TGTGCCAGCAGCCAAGTTCTTGCGGGAGCGCACTACAATGAGCAGTTCTTC.

V is TRBV30 and J is TRBJ2-1; tentatively, D is TRBD2 (6 bases). The ends were cut back, 1 base at V and 2 bases at J, with 9 bases in the middle. CDR1 is GTSNPN and CDR2 is SVGIG in the germline V gene (reference sequence). The CDR3 spans 14 residues. The DNA of the CDR3 is TGTGCCTGGAGTGGCCAGCGGGCCTACAATGAGCAGTTCTTC. Protein: CAWSGQRAYNEQFF.

This clone was recorded only once. The chain has TRBV5-8 and TRBJ1-5; D call uncertain. Per germline, CDR1 SGHTS and CDR2 YDEGEE. V lost 4 bases to trimming and J lost 0 bases, with 14 bases between them. The length of the CDR3 is 16 residues. CDR3 bases: TGTGCCAGCAGCCGCCTGGGAGTAGTTAGCAATCAGCCCCAGCATTTT. This gives the protein CASSRLGVVSNQPQHF.

V gene TRBV2 combines with J gene TRBJ1-6, with D perhaps TRBD1 (5 bases). The CDR3 is 12 residues long. Germline values: CDR1 SNHLY, CDR2 FYNNEI. V was shortened by 7 bases and J by 5 bases, with 6 bases between the two germline ends. The CDR3 DNA follows: TGTGCCAGCACGGGGGATAATTCACCCCTCCACTTT. Residues: CASTGDNSPLHF.

This rearrangement joins TRBV5-1 to TRBJ2-5; D unclear. CDR3 length: 14 residues. Germline CDR1 reads SGHRS; CDR2 reads YFSETQ. V was clipped by 8 bases and J by 5 bases, with 19 bases between them. The chain's CDR3 is CASQKTPGSETQYF. CDR3 DNA: TGCGCCAGTCAAAAGACCCCCGGGTCGGAGACCCAGTACTTC.

This clone was detected once. V gene TRBV27 combines with J gene TRBJ2-1, with 14 bases that match TRBD2. Germline CDR1 and CDR2: MNHEY and SMNVEV (reference sequence). This CDR3 spans 15 amino acids. J was trimmed by 9 bases and V by 4 bases; bases with no gene match: 5. Here the CDR3 reads CASSSGLAGVAEQFF. The DNA of the CDR3 is TGTGCCAGCAGTTCGGGACTAGCGGGAGTGGCTGAGCAGTTCTTC.

The V gene is TRBV7-2, the J gene TRBJ1-2; possible D gene TRBD1, 6 bases. The CDR3 extends over 15 amino acids. Per germline, CDR1 SGHTA and CDR2 FQGNSA. Trimming left V 5 bases short and J 0 bases short, with 13 bases between. The chain's CDR3 is CASSHYRVSNYGYTF. CDR3 nucleotides: TGTGCCAGCAGCCACTACAGGGTATCTAACTATGGCTACACCTTC.

This chain links TRBV27 with TRBJ1-1, with 9 bases identical to TRBD1. Per the germline V gene, CDR1 is MNHEY and CDR2 is SMNVEV (reference sequence). The V gene end was trimmed by 4 bases and the J gene end by 0 bases; junction bases not matched to a gene: 12. This CDR3 spans 18 amino acids. The CDR3, as DNA: TGTGCCAGCAGTTCACACCCGGGACAGGGCCCCTTGAACACTGAAGCTTTCTTT. Protein product: CASSSHPGQGPLNTEAFF.

This clone has a handful of counts. This chain connects TRBV5-4 to TRBJ2-3; TRBD2 matches at 9 bases. Losses at the gene ends were 5 bases for V and 4 bases for J; bases not matched to a gene: 5. The CDR3 totals 14 residues. Germline V gives CDR1 SGHNT, CDR2 YYREEE (reference sequence). DNA for the CDR3: TGTGCCAGCAGAAACCCTAGCGGGGCAGATACGCAGTATTTT. It codes for CASRNPSGADTQYF.

This rearrangement joins TRBV10-3 to TRBJ2-5; the match to TRBD1 covers 8 bases. From germline, CDR1 is ENHRY and CDR2 SYGVKD. The CDR3 runs 16 residues. V was pared by 6 bases and J by 5 bases, with 14 bases of the junction left unmatched. In DNA form, the CDR3 reads TGTGCCATCAGCCCCGGTGGGACAGGCCCTGGGGAGACCCAGTACTTC. Protein: CAISPGGTGPGETQYF.

The CDR3 nucleotides are TGTGCCAGCAGCGCGCCGGGACAGGGGAATGAGCAGTTCTTC. Encoded protein: CASSAPGQGNEQFF. J is TRBJ2-1 and V is TRBV7-9, with 10 positions matching TRBD1. V gave up 5 bases and J gave up 7 bases; unmatched junction bases: 5. The CDR3 has 14 amino acids. The V gene's germline CDR1 is SEHNR and CDR2 FQNEAQ (reference sequence).

The rearrangement links TRBV5-1 to TRBJ1-1; 8 bases match TRBD1. Germline CDR1 is SGHRS and CDR2 is YFSETQ. This CDR3 has 16 amino acids. With V trimmed by 2 bases and J by 6 bases, 12 bases remained unmatched. The CDR3 loop reads CASSFFPGGEGSEAFF. The CDR3 coding sequence is TGCGCCAGCAGCTTTTTCCCAGGGGGCGAGGGTTCTGAAGCTTTCTTT. Supplemented by reference TRBV5-1 and TRBJ1-1, the full variable domain reads KAGVTQTPRYLIKTRGQQVTLSCSPISGHRSVSWYQQTPGQGLQFLFEYFSETQRNKGNFPGRFSGRQFSNSRSEMNVSTLELGDSALYLCASSFFPGGEGSEAFFGQGTRLTVV.

The CDR3 coding sequence is TGTGCCAGCAGTTTCCTAACAGGGGCGTCTAATGAAAAACTGTTTTTT. Encoded protein: CASSFLTGASNEKLFF. The rearrangement joins TRBV28 to TRBJ1-4, with 7 bases lining up with TRBD1. CDR3 length: 16 amino acids. Germline V gene data show CDR1 as MDHEN and CDR2 as SYDVKM. Losses at the gene ends were 3 bases for V and 3 bases for J; bases not matched to a gene: 7.

CDR3 amino acids: CASSFFVAGGGEQYF. The CDR3, as DNA: TGTGCCAGCAGCTTCTTTGTAGCGGGAGGGGGGGAGCAGTACTTC. The V gene is TRBV7-6, the J gene TRBJ2-7, with 11 nucleotides matching TRBD2. Per the germline V gene, CDR1 is SGHVS and CDR2 is FNYEAQ. With V trimmed by 3 bases and J by 7 bases, 8 bases remained unmatched. CDR3 size: 15 residues.

The chain joins TRBV10-3 to TRBJ1-2; 9 bases line up with TRBD1. The CDR3 is 15 amino acids. The germline gives CDR1 ENHRY, CDR2 SYGVKD. Germline trimming cut 0 bases from V and 7 bases from J; bases unmatched to any gene: 6. CDR3 region: CAISESITGGFGYTF. The CDR3 DNA sequence: TGTGCCATCAGTGAGTCGATCACAGGGGGCTTTGGCTACACCTTC.

The chain carries TRBV30 and TRBJ2-5; 14 nucleotides align to TRBD2. The tail of the sequence fits TRBJ2-7 better, so the J call may be wrong. The germline CDR1 and CDR2 sequences are GTSNPN and SVGIG (reference sequence). CDR3 length: 16 residues. Here the CDR3 reads CASTRLAGGLSYEQYF. CDR3 nucleotide sequence: TGTGCCTCAACCAGACTAGCGGGAGGGCTGAGCTACGAGCAGTACTTC.

The genes are TRBV7-9 and TRBJ2-5, with TRBD2 matching 10 bases. The V gene end was trimmed by 3 bases and the J gene end by 5 bases; junction bases not matched to a gene: 9. Per the germline V gene, CDR1 is SEHNR and CDR2 is FQNEAQ (reference sequence). The CDR3 consists of 16 residues. In DNA, the CDR3 is TGTGCCAGCAGCTTTAGCGGGGGGACCGGAGGGGAGACCCAGTACTTC. Amino acids: CASSFSGGTGGETQYF.

The chain's CDR3 is CASSQDGYRGRSQPQHF. DNA of the CDR3: TGTGCCAGCAGCCAAGACGGATACAGGGGGCGAAGTCAGCCCCAGCATTTT. The chain has TRBV7-9 and TRBJ1-5; 9 nucleotides line up with TRBD1. The CDR3 consists of 17 residues. Germline loops: CDR1 SEHNR, CDR2 FQNEAQ (reference sequence). Trimming took 5 bases from V and 6 from J; bases not matched to a gene: 14.

The V and J genes are TRBV11-2 and TRBJ2-7; TRBD1 is a possible D gene (5 bases). V was pared by 0 bases and J by 1 base, with 7 bases between. Per the germline V gene, CDR1 is SGHAT and CDR2 is FQNNGV. CDR3 length: 14 residues. CDR3 sequence: CASSLEPGSYEQYF. In DNA, the CDR3 is TGTGCCAGCAGCTTAGAGCCAGGGTCCTACGAGCAGTACTTC.

The chain recombines TRBV7-9 with TRBJ2-7, with D possibly TRBD1 on 6 matching bases. This CDR3 comprises 16 residues. Germline V lookup: CDR1 SEHNR, CDR2 FQNEAQ (reference sequence). V was clipped by 2 bases and J by 0 bases, with 14 bases between them. CDR3 bases: TGTGCCAGCAGCTTAAGGTCCAGGGGATACTCCTACGAGCAGTACTTC. Encoded protein: CASSLRSRGYSYEQYF.